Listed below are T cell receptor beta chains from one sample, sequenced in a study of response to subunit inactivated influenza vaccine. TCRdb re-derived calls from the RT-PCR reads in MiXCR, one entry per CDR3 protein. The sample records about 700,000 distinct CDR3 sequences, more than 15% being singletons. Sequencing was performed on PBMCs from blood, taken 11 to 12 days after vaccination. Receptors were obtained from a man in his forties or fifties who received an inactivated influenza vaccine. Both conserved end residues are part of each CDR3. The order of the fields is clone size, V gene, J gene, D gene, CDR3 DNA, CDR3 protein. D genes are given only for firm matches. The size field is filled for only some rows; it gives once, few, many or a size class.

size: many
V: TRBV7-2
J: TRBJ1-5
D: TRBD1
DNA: TGTGCCAGCAGCTCACAGGGGCGAAGCAATCAGCCCCAGCATTTT
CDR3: CASSSQGRSNQPQHF

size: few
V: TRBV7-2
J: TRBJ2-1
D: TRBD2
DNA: TGTGCCAGCAGCTTCGCGGGAGTAGCCAATGAGCAGTTCTTC
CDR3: CASSFAGVANEQFF

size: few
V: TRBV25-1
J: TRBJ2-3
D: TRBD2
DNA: TGTGCCAGCAGTGAATGGGGAGGGACTGCCCCTGATACGCAGTATTTT
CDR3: CASSEWGGTAPDTQYF

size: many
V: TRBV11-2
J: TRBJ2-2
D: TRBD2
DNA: TGTGCCAGCAGCCAACTAGCGAGATACGGCTCGAACACCGGGGAGCTGTTTTTT
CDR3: CASSQLARYGSNTGELFF

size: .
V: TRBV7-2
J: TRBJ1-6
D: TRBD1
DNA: TGTGCCAGCAGCTTAAGGGGACAGGGGGCAGGCGATTCACCCCTCCACTTT
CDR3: CASSLRGQGAGDSPLHF

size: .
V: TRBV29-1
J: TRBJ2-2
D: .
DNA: TGCAGCGTTGAGGGGACATACACCGGGGAGCTGTTTTTT
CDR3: CSVEGTYTGELFF

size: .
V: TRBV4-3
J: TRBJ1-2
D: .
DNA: TGCGCCAGCAGCACCAGGGTATCAGGGTATGGCTACACCTTC
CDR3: CASSTRVSGYGYTF

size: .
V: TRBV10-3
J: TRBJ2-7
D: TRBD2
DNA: TGTGCCATCAGTGTGGCTAGCGGTAACTACGAGCAGTACTTC
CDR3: CAISVASGNYEQYF

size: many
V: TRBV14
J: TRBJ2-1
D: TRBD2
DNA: TGTGCCAGCAGCCCGACTAGCGGCTACAATGAGCAGTTCTTC
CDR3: CASSPTSGYNEQFF

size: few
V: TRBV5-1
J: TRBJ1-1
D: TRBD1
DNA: TGCGCCAGCAGCATGACAGGGGACCCTAACACTGAAGCTTTCTTT
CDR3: CASSMTGDPNTEAFF

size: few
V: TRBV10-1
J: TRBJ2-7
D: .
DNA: TGCGCCAGCAAATGGACAACAACCTACGAGCAGTACTTC
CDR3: CASKWTTTYEQYF

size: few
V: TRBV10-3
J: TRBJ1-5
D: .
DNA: TGTGCCATCAGTGACGAAGTACGCAATCAGCCCCAGCATTTT
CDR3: CAISDEVRNQPQHF

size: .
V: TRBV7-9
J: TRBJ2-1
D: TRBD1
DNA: TGTGCCAGCATCGGACAGGGGACCTACAATGAGCAGTTCTTC
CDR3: CASIGQGTYNEQFF

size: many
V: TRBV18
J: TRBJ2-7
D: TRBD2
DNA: TGTGCCAGCTCGCCAGTCGTCGGGACTAGGATCTACGAGCAGTACTTC
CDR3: CASSPVVGTRIYEQYF

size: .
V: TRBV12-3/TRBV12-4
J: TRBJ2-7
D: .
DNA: TGTGCCAGCAGTACCGCCGGGACCCGCTCCGAGCAGTACTTC
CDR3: CASSTAGTRSEQYF

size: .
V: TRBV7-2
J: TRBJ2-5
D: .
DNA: TGTGCCAGCAGCCCCGGGACCGACCTCGGAGAGACCCAGTACTTC
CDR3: CASSPGTDLGETQYF

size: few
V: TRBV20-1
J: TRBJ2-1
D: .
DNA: TGCAGTGCTAGAGATCCAGAACCTAGGGATGAGCAGTTCTTC
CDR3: CSARDPEPRDEQFF

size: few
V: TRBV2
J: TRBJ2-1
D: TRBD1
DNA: TGTGCCAGCACCCGTCGACAGGGGAGCTCCTACAATGAGCAGTTCTTC
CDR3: CASTRRQGSSYNEQFF

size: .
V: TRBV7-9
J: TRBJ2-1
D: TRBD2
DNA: TGTGCCAGCAGCTTTTCTAGCGGATTCTACAATGAGCAGTTCTTC
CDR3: CASSFSSGFYNEQFF

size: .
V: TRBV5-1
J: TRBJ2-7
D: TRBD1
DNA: TGCGCCAGCAGCTTAACTCCGGGACAGGGTCACGAGCAGTACTTC
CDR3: CASSLTPGQGHEQYF

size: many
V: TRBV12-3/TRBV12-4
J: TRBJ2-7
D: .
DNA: TGTGCCAGCAGTCCCGGTCCTTACGAGCAGTACTTC
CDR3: CASSPGPYEQYF

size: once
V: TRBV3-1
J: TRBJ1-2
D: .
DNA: TGTGCCAGCAGCCAAGAAGGCAGGGCTTCCGGCTACACCTTC
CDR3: CASSQEGRASGYTF

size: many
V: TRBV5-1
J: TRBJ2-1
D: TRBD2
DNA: TGCGCCAGCAGCTTTGCTAGCGGGGGCCGAAACAATGAGCAGTTCTTC
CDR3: CASSFASGGRNNEQFF

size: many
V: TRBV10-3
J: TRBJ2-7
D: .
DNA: TGTGCCATCAGGGGGGAAAAGGGCAGGGCCTTATCCTACGAGCAGTACTTC
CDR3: CAIRGEKGRALSYEQYF

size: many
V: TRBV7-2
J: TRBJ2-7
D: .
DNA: TGTGCCAGCAGCGGGATGGAACGGTCCTCCTACGAGCAGTACTTC
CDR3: CASSGMERSSYEQYF

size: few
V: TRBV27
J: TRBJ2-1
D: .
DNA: TGTGCCAGCAGTTTCCGGGACCCGAGGAATGAGCAGTTCTTC
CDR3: CASSFRDPRNEQFF

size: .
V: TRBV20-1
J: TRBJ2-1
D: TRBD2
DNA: TGCAGTGCTGGTGAGCGGGAGCCATACAATGAGCAGTTCTTC
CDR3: CSAGEREPYNEQFF

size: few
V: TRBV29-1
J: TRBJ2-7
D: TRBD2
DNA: TGCAGCGCCAAGACTAGCGGGGGAGGATACGAGCAGTACTTC
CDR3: CSAKTSGGGYEQYF

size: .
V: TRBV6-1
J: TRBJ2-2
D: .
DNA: TGTGCCAGCACCCCGGACTGGAAGGTCGGGGAGCTGTTTTTT
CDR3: CASTPDWKVGELFF

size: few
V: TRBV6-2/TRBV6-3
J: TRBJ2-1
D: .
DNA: TGTGCCAGCAGCTCTATCCTGAATGAGCAGTTCTTC
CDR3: CASSSILNEQFF

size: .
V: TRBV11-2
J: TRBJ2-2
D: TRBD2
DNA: TGTGCCAGCAGTCTCATCCAGGGACTAGGGAACACCGGGGAGCTGTTTTTT
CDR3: CASSLIQGLGNTGELFF

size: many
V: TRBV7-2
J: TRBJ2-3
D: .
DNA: TGTGCCAGCAGCCCAGGTCCGGGACGCACAGATACGCAGTATTTT
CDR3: CASSPGPGRTDTQYF

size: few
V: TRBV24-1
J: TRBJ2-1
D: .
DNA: TGTGCCACCAGTGCCGGGGGTTACAATGAGCAGTTCTTC
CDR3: CATSAGGYNEQFF

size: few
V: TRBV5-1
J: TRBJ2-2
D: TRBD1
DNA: TGCGCCAGCAGCTTGGGGGACAGGGGACACACCGGGGAGCTGTTTTTT
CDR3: CASSLGDRGHTGELFF

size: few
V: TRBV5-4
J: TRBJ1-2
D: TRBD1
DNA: TGTGCCAGCAGCTTGAGGACGAAAGGGGGCTCCTACCTTAACTATGGCTACACCTTC
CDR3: CASSLRTKGGSYLNYGYTF

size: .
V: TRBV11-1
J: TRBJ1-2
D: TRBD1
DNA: TGTGCCAGCAGCTCCGCCGGGACAGGGGGCGCGAAAATTCCCGGCTACACCTTC
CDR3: CASSSAGTGGAKIPGYTF

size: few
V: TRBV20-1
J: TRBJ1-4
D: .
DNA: TGCAGTGCGAGGACGCATGGGAATGAAAAACTGTTTTTT
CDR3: CSARTHGNEKLFF

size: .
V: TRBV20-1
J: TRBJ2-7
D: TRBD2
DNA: TGCAGTATTAGCGGGACGAACGAGCAGTACTTC
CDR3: CSISGTNEQYF

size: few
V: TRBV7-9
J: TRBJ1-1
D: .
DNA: TGTGCCAGCAGCCTTGCAGACAGCCTGAGTCCAGCTTTCTTT
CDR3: CASSLADSLSPAFF

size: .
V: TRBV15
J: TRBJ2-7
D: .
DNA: TGTGCCACCAGCAGGCCGAAGATCGCCGAGCAGTACTTC
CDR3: CATSRPKIAEQYF

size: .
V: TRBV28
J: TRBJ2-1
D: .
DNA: TGTGCCAGCGCACAAATCCCCTACAATGAGCAGTTCTTC
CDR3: CASAQIPYNEQFF

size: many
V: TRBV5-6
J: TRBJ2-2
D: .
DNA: TGTGCCAGCAGCTTGTTGGCAGGGAACACCGGGGAGCTGTTTTTT
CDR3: CASSLLAGNTGELFF

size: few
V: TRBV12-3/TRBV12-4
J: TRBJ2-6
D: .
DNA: TGTGCCAGCAGTTTAGGGCGACGGCTCTCTGGGGCCAACGTCCTGACTTTC
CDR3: CASSLGRRLSGANVLTF

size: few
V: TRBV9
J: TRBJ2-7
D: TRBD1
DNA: TGTGCCAGCAGCGTAGGGGACAGGGTAACCTACGAGCAGTACTTC
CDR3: CASSVGDRVTYEQYF

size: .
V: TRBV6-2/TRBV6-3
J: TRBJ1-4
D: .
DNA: TGTGCCAGCAACGACCGCGGGGAAAAACTGTTTTTT
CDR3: CASNDRGEKLFF

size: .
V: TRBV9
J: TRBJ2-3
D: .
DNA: TGTGCCAGCAACCAGCGAGGGGCCGACACAGATACGCAGTATTTT
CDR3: CASNQRGADTDTQYF

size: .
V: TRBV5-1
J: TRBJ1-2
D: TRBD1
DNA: TGCGCCAGCAGCTTGCGCGGAACAGGGGGCGACTATGGCTACACCTTC
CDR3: CASSLRGTGGDYGYTF

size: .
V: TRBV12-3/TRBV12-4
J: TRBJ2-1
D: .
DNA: TGTGCCAGCAGTTTCCTAGGGAAAGGATACAATGAGCAGTTCTTC
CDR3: CASSFLGKGYNEQFF

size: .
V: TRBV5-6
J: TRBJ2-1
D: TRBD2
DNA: TGTGCCAGCAGCGGAATCGGACTAGCGGGAGGGGGTTACAATGAGCAGTTCTTC
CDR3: CASSGIGLAGGGYNEQFF

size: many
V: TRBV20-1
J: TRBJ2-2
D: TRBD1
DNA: TGCAGTGCTAGAGGCACAGGGGGCCCCGGGGAGCTGTTTTTT
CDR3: CSARGTGGPGELFF

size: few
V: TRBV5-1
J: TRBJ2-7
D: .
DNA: TGCGCCAGCAGCTTGGTTCCGATGTTGGACTACGAGCAGTACTTC
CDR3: CASSLVPMLDYEQYF

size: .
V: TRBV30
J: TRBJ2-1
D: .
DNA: TGTGCCTGGAGTGTCTCAGAGATATACAATGAGCAGTTCTTC
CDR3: CAWSVSEIYNEQFF

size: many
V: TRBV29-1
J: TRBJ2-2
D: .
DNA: TGCAGCGTCGGACCTAGCGCTTCGAACACCGGGGAGCTGTTTTTT
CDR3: CSVGPSASNTGELFF